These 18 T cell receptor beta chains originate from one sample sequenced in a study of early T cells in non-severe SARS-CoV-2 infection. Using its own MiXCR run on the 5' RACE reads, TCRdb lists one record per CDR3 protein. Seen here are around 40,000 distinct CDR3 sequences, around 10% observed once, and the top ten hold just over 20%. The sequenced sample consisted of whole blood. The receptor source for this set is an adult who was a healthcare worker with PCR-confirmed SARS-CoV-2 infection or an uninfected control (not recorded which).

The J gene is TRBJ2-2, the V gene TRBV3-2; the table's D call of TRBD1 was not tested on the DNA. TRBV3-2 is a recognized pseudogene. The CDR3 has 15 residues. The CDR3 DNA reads TGTGCCAGCAGCCGAGGACAGGGAAGCACCGGGGAGCTGTTTTTT. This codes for CASSRGQGSTGELFF.

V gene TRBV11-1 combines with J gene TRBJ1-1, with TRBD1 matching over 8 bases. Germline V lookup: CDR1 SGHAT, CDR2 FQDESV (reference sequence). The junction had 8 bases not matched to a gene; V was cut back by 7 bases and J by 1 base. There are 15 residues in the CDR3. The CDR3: CASTLTQGANTEAFF. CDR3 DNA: TGTGCCAGCACCCTTACCCAGGGGGCGAACACTGAAGCTTTCTTT.

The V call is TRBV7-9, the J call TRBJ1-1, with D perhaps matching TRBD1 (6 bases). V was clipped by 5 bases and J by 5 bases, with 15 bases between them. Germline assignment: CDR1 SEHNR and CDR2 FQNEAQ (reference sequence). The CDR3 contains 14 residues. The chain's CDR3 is CASSAYREETEAFF. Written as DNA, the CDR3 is TGTGCCAGCAGCGCATACAGGGAGGAGACTGAAGCTTTCTTT.

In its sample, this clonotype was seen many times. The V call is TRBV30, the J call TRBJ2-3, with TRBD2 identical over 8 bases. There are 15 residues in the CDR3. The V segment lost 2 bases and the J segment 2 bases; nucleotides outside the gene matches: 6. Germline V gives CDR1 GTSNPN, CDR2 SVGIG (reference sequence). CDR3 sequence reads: CAWSSREETTDTQYF. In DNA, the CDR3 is TGTGCCTGGAGTTCGCGGGAGGAAACCACAGATACGCAGTATTTT.

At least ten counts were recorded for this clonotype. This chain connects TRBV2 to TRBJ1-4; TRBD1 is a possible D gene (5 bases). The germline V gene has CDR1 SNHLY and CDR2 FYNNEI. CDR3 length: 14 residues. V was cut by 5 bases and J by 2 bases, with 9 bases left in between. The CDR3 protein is CASSLRQTNEKLFF. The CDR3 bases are TGTGCCAGCAGTTTGCGACAGACTAATGAAAAACTGTTTTTT.

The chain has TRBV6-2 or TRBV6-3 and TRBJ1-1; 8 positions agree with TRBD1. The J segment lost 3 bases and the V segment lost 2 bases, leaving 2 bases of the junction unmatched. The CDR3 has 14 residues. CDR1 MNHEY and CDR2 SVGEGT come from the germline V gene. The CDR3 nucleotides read TGTGCCAGCAGTTACGGACAGGGAGACACTGAAGCTTTCTTT. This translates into CASSYGQGDTEAFF.

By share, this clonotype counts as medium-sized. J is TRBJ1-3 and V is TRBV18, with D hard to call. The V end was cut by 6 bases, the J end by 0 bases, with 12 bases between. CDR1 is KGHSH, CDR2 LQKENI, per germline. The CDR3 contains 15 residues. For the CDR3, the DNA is TGTGCCAGCTCGGCAGGACTGAGCTCTGGAAACACCATATATTTT. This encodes CASSAGLSSGNTIYF.

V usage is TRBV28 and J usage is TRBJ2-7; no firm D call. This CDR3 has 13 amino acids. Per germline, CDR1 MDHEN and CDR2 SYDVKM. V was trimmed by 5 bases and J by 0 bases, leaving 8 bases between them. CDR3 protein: CASSGVSSYEQYF. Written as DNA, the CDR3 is TGTGCCAGCAGTGGAGTGAGCTCCTACGAGCAGTACTTC.

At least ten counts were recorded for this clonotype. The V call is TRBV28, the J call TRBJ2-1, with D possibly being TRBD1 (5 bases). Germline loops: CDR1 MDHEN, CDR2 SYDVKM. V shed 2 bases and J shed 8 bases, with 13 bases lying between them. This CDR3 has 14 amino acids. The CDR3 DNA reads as TGTGCCAGCAGTTTAATCCAGGGCCACCATGAGCAGTTCTTC. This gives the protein CASSLIQGHHEQFF.

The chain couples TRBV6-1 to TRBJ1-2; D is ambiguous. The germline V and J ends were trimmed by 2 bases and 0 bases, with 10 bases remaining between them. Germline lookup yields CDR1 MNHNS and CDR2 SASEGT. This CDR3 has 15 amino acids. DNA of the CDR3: TGTGCCAGCAGTGAATTTCTCCAAGCTAACTATGGCTACACCTTC. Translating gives CASSEFLQANYGYTF.

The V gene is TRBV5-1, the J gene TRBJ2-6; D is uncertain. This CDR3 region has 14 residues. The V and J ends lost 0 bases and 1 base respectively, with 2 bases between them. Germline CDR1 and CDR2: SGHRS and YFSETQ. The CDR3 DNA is TGCGCCAGCAGCTTGGTATCTGGGGCCAACGTCCTGACTTTC. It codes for CASSLVSGANVLTF. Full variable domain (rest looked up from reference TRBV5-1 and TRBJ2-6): KAGVTQTPRYLIKTRGQQVTLSCSPISGHRSVSWYQQTPGQGLQFLFEYFSETQRNKGNFPGRFSGRQFSNSRSEMNVSTLELGDSALYLCASSLVSGANVLTFGAGSRLTVL.

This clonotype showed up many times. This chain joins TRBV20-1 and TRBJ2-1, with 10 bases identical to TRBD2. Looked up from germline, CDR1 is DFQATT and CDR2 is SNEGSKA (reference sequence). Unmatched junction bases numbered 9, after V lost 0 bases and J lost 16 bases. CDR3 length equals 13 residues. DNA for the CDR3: TGCAGTGCTAGAGATCTCCTAGCGGGAGTTAGCTTCTTC. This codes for CSARDLLAGVSFF.

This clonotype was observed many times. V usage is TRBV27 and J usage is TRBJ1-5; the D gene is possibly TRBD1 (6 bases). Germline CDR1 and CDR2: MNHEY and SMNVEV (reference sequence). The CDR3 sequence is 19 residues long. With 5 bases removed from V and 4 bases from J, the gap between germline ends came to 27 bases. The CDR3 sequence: CASSPRYSRGAIGNQPQHF. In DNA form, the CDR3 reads TGTGCCAGCAGTCCCCGGTACTCAAGGGGGGCCATTGGGAATCAGCCCCAGCATTTT.

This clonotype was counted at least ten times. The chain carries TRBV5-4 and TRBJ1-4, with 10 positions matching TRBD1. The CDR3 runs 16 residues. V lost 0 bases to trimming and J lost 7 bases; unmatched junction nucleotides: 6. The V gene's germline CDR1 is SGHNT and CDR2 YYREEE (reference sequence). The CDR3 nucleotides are TGTGCCAGCAGCTTGGCCGGGACAGGGGAGGGTGAAAAACTGTTTTTT. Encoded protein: CASSLAGTGEGEKLFF.

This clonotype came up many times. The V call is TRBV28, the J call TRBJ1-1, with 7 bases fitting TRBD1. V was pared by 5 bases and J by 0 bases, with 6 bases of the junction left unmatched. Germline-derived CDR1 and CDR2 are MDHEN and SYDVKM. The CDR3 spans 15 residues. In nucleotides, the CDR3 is TGTGCCAGCAGTATAACAGGGGACCTGAACACTGAAGCTTTCTTT. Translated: CASSITGDLNTEAFF. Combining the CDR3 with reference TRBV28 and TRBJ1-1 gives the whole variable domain DVKVTQSSRYLVKRTGEKVFLECVQDMDHENMFWYRQDPGLGLRLIYFSYDVKMKEKGDIPEGYSVSREKKERFSLILESASTNQTSMYLCASSITGDLNTEAFFGQGTRLTVV.

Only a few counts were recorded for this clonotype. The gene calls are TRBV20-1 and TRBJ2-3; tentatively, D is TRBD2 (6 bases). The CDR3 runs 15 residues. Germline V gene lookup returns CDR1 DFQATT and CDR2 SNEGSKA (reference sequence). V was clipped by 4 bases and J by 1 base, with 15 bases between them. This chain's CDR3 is CSANFRERGTDTQYF. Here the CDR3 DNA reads TGCAGTGCTAACTTTCGGGAGCGCGGCACAGATACGCAGTATTTT.

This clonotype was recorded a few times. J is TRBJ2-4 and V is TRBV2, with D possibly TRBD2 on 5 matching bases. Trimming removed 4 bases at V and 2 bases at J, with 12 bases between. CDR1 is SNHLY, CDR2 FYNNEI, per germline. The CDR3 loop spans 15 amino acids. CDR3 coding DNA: TGTGCCAGCAGTGGCCCTTCCGGGACCAAAAACATTCAGTACTTC. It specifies CASSGPSGTKNIQYF.

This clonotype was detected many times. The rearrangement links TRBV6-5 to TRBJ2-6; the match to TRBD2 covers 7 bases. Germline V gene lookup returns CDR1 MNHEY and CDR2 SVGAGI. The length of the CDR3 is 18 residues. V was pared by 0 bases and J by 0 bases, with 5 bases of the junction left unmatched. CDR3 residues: CASSYSRRDYSGANVLTF. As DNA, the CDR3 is TGTGCCAGCAGTTACTCGCGAAGGGACTACTCTGGGGCCAACGTCCTGACTTTC.